This T cell receptor beta chain was captured in a study of PD-1 blockade in classical Hodgkin lymphoma. The time point denotes: cycle 4 day 1 (C4D1), after less than seven weeks of nivolumab. Relapses following autologous stem cell transplantation were seen in all patients, with brentuximab vedotin exposure varying. Profiled with immunoSEQ multiplex PCR; TCRdb holds only in-frame clones, not every one. The table has over 85,000 clones, about nine tenths seen once. The CDR3 totals 14 residues. Per germline, CDR1 GTSNPN and CDR2 SVGIG (reference sequence). V lost 0 bases and J lost 4, with 10 bases in between.

The origin of this receptor is a human donor with classical Hodgkin lymphoma. Source: peripheral blood mononuclear cells (PBMCs), taken before the fourth cycle of nivolumab. The chain carries TRBV30 and TRBJ1-3; the D is unclear. The CDR3 protein is CAWSVSGGGNTIYF. The CDR3 DNA reads TGTGCCTGGAGTGTTTCAGGCGGCGGAAACACCATATATTTT. Full variable domain (missing parts from reference TRBV30 and TRBJ1-3): SQTIHQWPATLVQPVGSPLSLECTVEGTSNPNLYWYRQAAGRGLQLLFYSVGIGQISSEVPQNLSASRPQDRQFILSSKKLLLSDSGFYLCAWSVSGGGNTIYFGEGSWLTVV.